Presented here are 12 T cell receptor beta chains from one specimen sequenced in a study of cytomegalovirus exposure and HLA in healthy donors. In the PCR, 60 Vbeta and 13 Jbeta primers were used. TCRdb's copy holds only in-frame clones and misses some; the assay was immunoSEQ multiplex PCR. The sample has more than 95,000 clones, 76% seen once; the top ten hold roughly 8.2%. The sample consisted of PBMCs. The receptors come from a man aged 35-49 years in good health and CMV-seropositive.

The chain is built from TRBV2 and TRBJ2-5, with TRBD1 matching over 8 bases. CDR1 SNHLY and CDR2 FYNNEI come from the germline V gene. The CDR3 runs to 14 residues. The junction had 4 bases not matched to a gene; V was cut back by 5 bases and J by 2 bases. As DNA, the CDR3 is TGTGCCAGCAGTCGGGACAGGCAACAAGAGACCCAGTACTTC. Its protein is CASSRDRQQETQYF.

The chain is built from TRBV9 and TRBJ2-2; perhaps TRBD1 as D (5 bases). Per the germline V gene, CDR1 is SGDLS and CDR2 is YYNGEE. Between the trimmed V and J ends, which lost 0 bases and 6 bases, there was a span of 15 bases. This CDR3 region has 16 residues. CDR3 residues: CASSVGTPKGAGELFF. The CDR3 nucleotides are TGTGCCAGCAGCGTAGGGACACCGAAAGGGGCCGGGGAGCTGTTTTTT.

This chain links TRBV7-2 with TRBJ2-7; TRBD1 matches at 10 bases. V shed 1 base and J 3 bases; nucleotides not matched to a gene: 6. Germline CDR1 is SGHTA and CDR2 is FQGNSA. There are 16 residues in the CDR3. DNA of the CDR3: TGTGCCAGCAGCTTAGTGGACAGGGGGGTAAACTACGAGCAGTACTTC. Its translation: CASSLVDRGVNYEQYF.

In this sample, this clone turned up once. Here the CDR3 reads CASSYGTANTGELFF. CDR3 in DNA: TGTGCCAGCAGTTACGGGACAGCGAACACCGGGGAGCTGTTTTTT. This chain connects TRBV6-5 to TRBJ2-2, with 7 bases lining up with TRBD1. CDR3 length: 15 residues. The V and J ends lost 2 bases and 0 bases, in that order; junction bases with no gene match: 0. Per the germline V gene, CDR1 is MNHEY and CDR2 is SVGAGI.

V and J are TRBV7-2 and TRBJ2-1; TRBD2 aligns across 10 bases. Germline V gives CDR1 SGHTA, CDR2 FQGNSA. The CDR3 is 15 residues long. V lost 5 bases, J lost 9 bases, and 10 bases stayed unmatched. CDR3 sequence reads: CASSPRLAGAPEQFF. The CDR3 bases are TGTGCCAGCAGCCCCAGGCTAGCGGGAGCCCCTGAGCAGTTCTTC.

A single count supports this clone. The chain combines TRBV7-9 with TRBJ2-7; D is possibly TRBD2 (7 bases). V was trimmed by 6 bases and J by 2 bases, leaving 17 bases between them. CDR1 and CDR2 from the germline V gene are SEHNR and FQNEAQ (reference sequence). The CDR3 has 15 residues. The CDR3 coding sequence is TGTGCCAGCAGTCAGCAAGGGGGGGGGCCCTACGAGCAGTACTTC. Amino acids: CASSQQGGGPYEQYF. The full variable domain, in which reference TRBV7-9 and TRBJ2-7 provide the parts outside the CDR3, is DTGVSQNPRHKITKRGQNVTFRCDPISEHNRLYWYRQTLGQGPEFLTYFQNEAQLEKSRLLSDRFSAERPKGSFSTLEIQRTEQGDSAMYLCASSQQGGGPYEQYFGPGTRLTVT.

The gene calls are TRBV7-8 and TRBJ1-1; D unresolved. Deletions cut 3 bases from V and 3 bases from J, with 11 bases between. This CDR3 region has 14 residues. Germline-derived CDR1 and CDR2 are SGHVS and FQNEAQ. The DNA for the CDR3 is TGTGCCAGCAGCTTTAGGGTAGCGGACACTGAAGCTTTCTTT. It encodes CASSFRVADTEAFF.

This clone showed up just a few times. The rearrangement links TRBV7-6 to TRBJ1-6; TRBD1 matches at 8 bases. V shed 5 bases, J shed 10 bases, and the junction held 19 bases outside the gene matches. The CDR3 sequence is 18 residues long. Looked up from germline, CDR1 is SGHVS and CDR2 is FNYEAQ. The CDR3 DNA sequence: TGTGCCAGCAGCCCTAGACAGGGGACCCTCCCGGAGGGGTCACCCCTCCACTTT. Translation: CASSPRQGTLPEGSPLHF. Full variable domain (remainder filled in from reference TRBV7-6 and TRBJ1-6): GAGVSQSPRYKVTKRGQDVALRCDPISGHVSLYWYRQALGQGPEFLTYFNYEAQQDKSGLPNDRFSAERPEGSISTLTIQRTEQRDSAMYRCASSPRQGTLPEGSPLHFGNGTRLTVT.

This clone appeared a few times. The chain recombines TRBV7-8 with TRBJ2-5, with D possibly being TRBD2 (6 bases). CDR1 is SGHVS, CDR2 FQNEAQ, per germline. The V end was cut by 2 bases, the J end by 1 base, with 8 bases between. The CDR3 consists of 14 residues. The CDR3 sequence: CASSLSSAQETQYF. The CDR3 region has the DNA TGTGCCAGCAGCTTATCTAGCGCCCAAGAGACCCAGTACTTC.

The rearrangement joins TRBV6-1 to TRBJ2-7; 10 bases map to TRBD1. The J segment lost 0 bases and the V segment lost 5 bases, leaving 1 base of the junction unmatched. This CDR3 comprises 14 residues. CDR1 is MNHNS and CDR2 is SASEGT in the germline V gene. The CDR3 bases are TGTGCCAGCAGTCGGACAGGGGGCTCCTACGAGCAGTACTTC. Translation gives CASSRTGGSYEQYF.

The rearrangement links TRBV11-2 to TRBJ2-5, with D possibly matching TRBD1 (6 bases). In germline, CDR1 is SGHAT, CDR2 FQNNGV. CDR3 length: 14 amino acids. V shed 5 bases and J shed 9 bases, with 19 bases lying between them. CDR3 amino acids: CASSMSLLGAAQYF. The CDR3, as DNA: TGTGCCAGCAGCATGTCCCTCTTGGGGGCGGCCCAGTACTTC.

The V and J genes are TRBV6-1 and TRBJ2-1; D is unresolved. The V gene lost 5 bases and the J gene lost 8 bases, with 10 bases spanning the gap. The CDR3 is 12 residues long. CDR1 is MNHNS and CDR2 is SASEGT in the germline V gene. The CDR3 reads CASSRIEDEQFF. The DNA for the CDR3 is TGTGCCAGCAGTAGGATCGAGGATGAGCAGTTCTTC.